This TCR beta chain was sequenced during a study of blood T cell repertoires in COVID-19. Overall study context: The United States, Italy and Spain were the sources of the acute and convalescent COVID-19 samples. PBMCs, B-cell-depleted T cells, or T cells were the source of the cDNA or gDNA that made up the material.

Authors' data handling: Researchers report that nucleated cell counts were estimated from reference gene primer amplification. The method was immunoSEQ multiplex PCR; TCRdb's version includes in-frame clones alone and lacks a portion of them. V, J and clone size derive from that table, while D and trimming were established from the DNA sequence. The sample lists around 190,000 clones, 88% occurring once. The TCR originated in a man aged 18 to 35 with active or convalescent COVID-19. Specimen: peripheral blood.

The CDR3 nucleotides read TGTGCCAGTAGTGGTACCAAGGAGTTTTCACCCCTCCACTTT. Encoded protein: CASSGTKEFSPLHF. This chain links TRBV19 with TRBJ1-6, with unresolved D. The ends were cut back, 5 bases at V and 9 bases at J, with 14 bases in the middle. This CDR3 comprises 14 residues. Germline V gene sequence: CDR1 LNHDA, CDR2 SQIVND (reference sequence).